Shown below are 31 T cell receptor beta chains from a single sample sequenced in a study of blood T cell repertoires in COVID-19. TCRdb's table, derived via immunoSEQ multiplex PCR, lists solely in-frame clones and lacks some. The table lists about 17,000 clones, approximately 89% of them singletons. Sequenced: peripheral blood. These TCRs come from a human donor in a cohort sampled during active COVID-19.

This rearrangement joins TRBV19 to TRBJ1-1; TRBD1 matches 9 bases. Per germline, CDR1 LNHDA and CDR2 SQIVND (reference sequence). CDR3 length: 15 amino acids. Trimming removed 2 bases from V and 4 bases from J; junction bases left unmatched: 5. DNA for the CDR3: TGTGCCAGTAGTATATTAGGACAGGGGTCCACTGAAGCTTTCTTT. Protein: CASSILGQGSTEAFF.

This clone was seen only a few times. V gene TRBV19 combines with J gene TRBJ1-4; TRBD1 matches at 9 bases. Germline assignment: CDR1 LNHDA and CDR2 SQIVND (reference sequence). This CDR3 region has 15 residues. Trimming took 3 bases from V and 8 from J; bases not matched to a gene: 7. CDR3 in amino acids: CASSIPGTGREKLFF. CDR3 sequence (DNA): TGTGCCAGTAGTATCCCCGGGACAGGGAGAGAAAAACTGTTTTTT.

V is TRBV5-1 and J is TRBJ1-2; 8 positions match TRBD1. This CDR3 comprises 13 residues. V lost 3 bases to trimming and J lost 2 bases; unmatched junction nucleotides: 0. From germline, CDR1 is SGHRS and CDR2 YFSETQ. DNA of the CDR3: TGCGCCAGCAGCTACAGGGGGAACTATGGCTACACCTTC. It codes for CASSYRGNYGYTF. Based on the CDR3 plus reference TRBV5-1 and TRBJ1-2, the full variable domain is KAGVTQTPRYLIKTRGQQVTLSCSPISGHRSVSWYQQTPGQGLQFLFEYFSETQRNKGNFPGRFSGRQFSNSRSEMNVSTLELGDSALYLCASSYRGNYGYTFGSGTRLTVV.

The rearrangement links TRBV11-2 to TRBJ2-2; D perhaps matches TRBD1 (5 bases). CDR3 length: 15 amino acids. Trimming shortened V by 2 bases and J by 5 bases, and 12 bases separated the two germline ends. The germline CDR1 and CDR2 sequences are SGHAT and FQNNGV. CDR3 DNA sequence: TGTGCCAGCAGCTTAATGTCGGCAGGGACCGGGGAGCTGTTTTTT. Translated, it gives CASSLMSAGTGELFF. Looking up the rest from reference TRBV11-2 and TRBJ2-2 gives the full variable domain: EAGVAQSPRYKIIEKRQSVAFWCNPISGHATLYWYQQILGQGPKLLIQFQNNGVVDDSQLPKDRFSAERLKGVDSTLKIQPAKLEDSAVYLCASSLMSAGTGELFFGEGSRLTVL.

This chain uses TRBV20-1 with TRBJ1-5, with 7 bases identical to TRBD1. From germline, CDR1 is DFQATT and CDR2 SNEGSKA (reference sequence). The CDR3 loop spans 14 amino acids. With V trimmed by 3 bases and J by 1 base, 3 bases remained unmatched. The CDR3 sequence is CSASRGQSNQPQHF. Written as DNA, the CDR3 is TGCAGTGCTAGTAGGGGACAGAGCAATCAGCCCCAGCATTTT.

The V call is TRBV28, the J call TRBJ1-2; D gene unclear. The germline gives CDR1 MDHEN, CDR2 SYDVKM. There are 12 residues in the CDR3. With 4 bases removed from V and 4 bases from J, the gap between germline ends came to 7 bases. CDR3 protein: CASSSLVYGYTF. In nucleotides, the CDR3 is TGTGCCAGCAGTTCCCTCGTCTATGGCTACACCTTC.

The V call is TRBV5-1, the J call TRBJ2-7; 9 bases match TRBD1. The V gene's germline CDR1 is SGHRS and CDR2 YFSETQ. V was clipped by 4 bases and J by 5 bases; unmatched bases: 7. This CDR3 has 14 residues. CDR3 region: CASSTTGGADEQYF. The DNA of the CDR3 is TGCGCCAGCAGCACGACAGGGGGGGCCGACGAGCAGTACTTC.

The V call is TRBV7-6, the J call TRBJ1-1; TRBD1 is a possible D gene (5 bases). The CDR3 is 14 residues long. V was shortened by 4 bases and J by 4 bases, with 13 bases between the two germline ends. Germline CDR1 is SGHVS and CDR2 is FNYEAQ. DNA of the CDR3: TGTGCCAGCAGCTCCCAGGCGGGGGTCACTGAAGCTTTCTTT. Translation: CASSSQAGVTEAFF.

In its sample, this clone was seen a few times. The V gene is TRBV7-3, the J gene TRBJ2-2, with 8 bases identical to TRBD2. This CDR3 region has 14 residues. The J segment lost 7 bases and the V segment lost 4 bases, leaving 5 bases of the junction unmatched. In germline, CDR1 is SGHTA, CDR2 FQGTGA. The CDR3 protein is CASSSQAGVGELFF. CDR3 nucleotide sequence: TGTGCCAGCAGCTCCCAAGCGGGAGTCGGGGAGCTGTTTTTT.

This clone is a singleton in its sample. CDR3 DNA sequence: TGCGCCAGCAGCTCGAGACCGGGACAAGGCTCCTACGAGCAGTACTTC. Its translation is CASSSRPGQGSYEQYF. The genes are TRBV5-1 and TRBJ2-7; perhaps TRBD1 as D (6 bases). The CDR3 extends over 16 amino acids. V was cut by 3 bases and J by 0 bases, with 16 bases left in between. Per the germline V gene, CDR1 is SGHRS and CDR2 is YFSETQ.

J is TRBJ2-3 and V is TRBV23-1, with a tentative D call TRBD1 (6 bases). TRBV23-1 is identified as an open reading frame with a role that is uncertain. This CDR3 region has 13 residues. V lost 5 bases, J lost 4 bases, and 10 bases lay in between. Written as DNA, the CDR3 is TGCGCCAGCAGTAGGCAGGGGCCAGATACGCAGTATTTT. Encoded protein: CASSRQGPDTQYF.

CDR3 nucleotides: TGTGCCAGCTCCTCTACCGGGACAGGTTACTCCTACGAGCAGTACTTC. Translating gives CASSSTGTGYSYEQYF. V gene TRBV18 combines with J gene TRBJ2-7; 8 positions agree with TRBD1. The CDR3 contains 16 residues. V shed 6 bases and J 0 bases; nucleotides not matched to a gene: 10. Germline values: CDR1 KGHSH, CDR2 LQKENI.

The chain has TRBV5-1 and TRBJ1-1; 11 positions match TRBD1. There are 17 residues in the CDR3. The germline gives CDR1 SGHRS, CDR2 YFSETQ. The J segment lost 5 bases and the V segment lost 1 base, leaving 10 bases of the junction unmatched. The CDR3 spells CASSLLDRGLGRTEAFF. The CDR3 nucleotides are TGCGCCAGCAGCTTGTTGGACAGGGGGCTAGGAAGAACTGAAGCTTTCTTT.

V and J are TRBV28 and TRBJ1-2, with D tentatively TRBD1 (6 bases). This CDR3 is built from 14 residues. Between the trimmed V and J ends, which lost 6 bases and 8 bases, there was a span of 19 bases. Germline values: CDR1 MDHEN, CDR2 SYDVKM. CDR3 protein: CASSLRTVFEGYTF. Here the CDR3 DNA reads TGTGCCAGCAGCCTACGGACAGTTTTTGAGGGCTACACCTTC.

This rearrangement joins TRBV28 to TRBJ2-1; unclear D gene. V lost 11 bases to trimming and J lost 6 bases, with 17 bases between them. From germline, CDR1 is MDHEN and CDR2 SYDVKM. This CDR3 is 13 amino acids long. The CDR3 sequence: CAVSRPLGNEQFF. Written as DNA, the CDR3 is TGTGCCGTTAGCCGTCCTTTGGGCAATGAGCAGTTCTTC.

The CDR3 loop is CASSPRRGTGNTIYF. CDR3 in DNA: TGTGCCAGCAGCCCAAGACGGGGGACTGGAAACACCATATATTTT. V and J are TRBV11-2 and TRBJ1-3, with a weak D call TRBD1 (5 bases). V dropped 5 bases and J dropped 2 bases, with 13 bases sitting between them. The CDR3 contains 15 residues. In germline, CDR1 is SGHAT, CDR2 FQNNGV.

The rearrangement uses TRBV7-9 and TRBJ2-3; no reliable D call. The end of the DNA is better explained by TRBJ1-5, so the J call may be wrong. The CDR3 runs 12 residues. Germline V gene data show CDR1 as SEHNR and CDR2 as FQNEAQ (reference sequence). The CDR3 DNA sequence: TGTGCCAGCAGCTTAGATGAGGATACGCAGCATTTT. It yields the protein CASSLDEDTQHF.

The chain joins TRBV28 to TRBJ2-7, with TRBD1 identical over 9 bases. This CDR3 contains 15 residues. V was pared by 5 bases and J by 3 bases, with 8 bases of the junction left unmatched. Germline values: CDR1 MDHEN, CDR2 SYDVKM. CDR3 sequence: CASSLSGTGIYEQYF. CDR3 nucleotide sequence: TGTGCCAGCAGTCTGTCCGGGACAGGGATCTACGAGCAGTACTTC.

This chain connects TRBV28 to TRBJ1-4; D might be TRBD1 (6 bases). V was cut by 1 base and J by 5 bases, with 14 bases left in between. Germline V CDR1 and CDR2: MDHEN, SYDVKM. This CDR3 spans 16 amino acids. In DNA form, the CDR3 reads TGTGCCAGCAGTTTATCCCCCCAGGGGTGGAATGAAAAACTGTTTTTT. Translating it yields CASSLSPQGWNEKLFF.

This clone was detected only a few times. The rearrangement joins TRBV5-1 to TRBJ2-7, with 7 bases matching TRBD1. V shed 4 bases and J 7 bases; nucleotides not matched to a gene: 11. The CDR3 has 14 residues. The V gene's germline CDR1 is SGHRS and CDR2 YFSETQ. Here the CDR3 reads CASSLDRVTSEQYF. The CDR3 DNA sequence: TGCGCCAGCAGCCTTGACAGGGTGACGAGTGAGCAGTACTTC.

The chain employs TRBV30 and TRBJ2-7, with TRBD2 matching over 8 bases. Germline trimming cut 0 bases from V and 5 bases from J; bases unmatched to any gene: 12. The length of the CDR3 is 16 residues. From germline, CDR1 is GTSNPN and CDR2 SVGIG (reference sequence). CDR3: CAWSVETGGRKHEQYF. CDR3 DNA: TGTGCCTGGAGTGTAGAGACGGGCGGGAGGAAACACGAGCAGTACTTC.

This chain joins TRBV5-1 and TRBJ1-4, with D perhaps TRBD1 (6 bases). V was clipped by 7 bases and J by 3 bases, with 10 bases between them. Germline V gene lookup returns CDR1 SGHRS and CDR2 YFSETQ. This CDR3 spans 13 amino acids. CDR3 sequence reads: CASAGAANEKLFF. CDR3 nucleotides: TGCGCCAGCGCGGGGGCAGCTAATGAAAAACTGTTTTTT.

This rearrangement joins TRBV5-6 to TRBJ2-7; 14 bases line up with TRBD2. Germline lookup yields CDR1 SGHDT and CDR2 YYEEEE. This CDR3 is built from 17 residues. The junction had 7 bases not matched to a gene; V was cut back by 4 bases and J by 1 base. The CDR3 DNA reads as TGTGCCAGCAGCCCGGGGACTAGCGGGAGCGAGTCCTACGAGCAGTACTTC. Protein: CASSPGTSGSESYEQYF.

This CDR3 is CATSRDRDSNQPQHF. Written as DNA, the CDR3 is TGTGCCACCAGCAGAGATCGGGATAGTAATCAGCCCCAGCATTTT. This chain joins TRBV15 and TRBJ1-5; D gene ambiguous. V was pared by 0 bases and J by 4 bases, with 10 bases between. Germline V CDR1 and CDR2: LNHNV, YYDKDF (reference sequence). The CDR3 loop spans 15 amino acids.

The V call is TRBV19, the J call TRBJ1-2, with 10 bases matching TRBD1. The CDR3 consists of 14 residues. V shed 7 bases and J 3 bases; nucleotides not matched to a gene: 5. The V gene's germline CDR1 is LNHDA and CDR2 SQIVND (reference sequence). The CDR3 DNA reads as TGTGCCAGTATCCCGACAGGGGGCTACTATGGCTACACCTTC. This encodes CASIPTGGYYGYTF.

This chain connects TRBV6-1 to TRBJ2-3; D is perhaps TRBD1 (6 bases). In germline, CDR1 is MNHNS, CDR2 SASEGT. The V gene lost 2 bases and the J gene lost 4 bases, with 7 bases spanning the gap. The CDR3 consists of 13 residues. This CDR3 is CASSEPGADTQYF. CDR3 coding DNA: TGTGCCAGCAGTGAACCAGGGGCAGATACGCAGTATTTT.

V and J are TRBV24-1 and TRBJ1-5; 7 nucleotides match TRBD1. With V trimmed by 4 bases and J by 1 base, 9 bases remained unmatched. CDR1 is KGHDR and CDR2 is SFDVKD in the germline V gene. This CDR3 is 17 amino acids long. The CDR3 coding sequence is TGTGCCACCAGTGACCCAGACAGGGCGAGGAGCAATCAGCCCCAGCATTTT. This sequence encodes CATSDPDRARSNQPQHF.

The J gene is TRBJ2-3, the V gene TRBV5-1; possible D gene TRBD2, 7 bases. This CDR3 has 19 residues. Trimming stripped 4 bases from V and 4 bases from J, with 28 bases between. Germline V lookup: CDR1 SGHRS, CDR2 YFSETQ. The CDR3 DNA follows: TGCGCCAGCAGCGGGGGGGCCCCGTTCCTAGCAATAGACCCAGATACGCAGTATTTT. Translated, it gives CASSGGAPFLAIDPDTQYF.

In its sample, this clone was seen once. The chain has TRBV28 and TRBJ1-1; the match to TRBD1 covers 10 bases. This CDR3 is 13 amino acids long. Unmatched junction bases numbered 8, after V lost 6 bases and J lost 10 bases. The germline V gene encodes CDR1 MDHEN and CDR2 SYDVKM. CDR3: CASSLTGQGRAFF. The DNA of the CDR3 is TGTGCCAGCAGCTTAACGGGACAGGGGCGAGCTTTCTTT.

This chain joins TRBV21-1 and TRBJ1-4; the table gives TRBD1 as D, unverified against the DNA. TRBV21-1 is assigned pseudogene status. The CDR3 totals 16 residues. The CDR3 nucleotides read TGTGCCAGCAGCAAAGGAAAGGAGACAGGGGGTGAAAAACTGTTTTTT. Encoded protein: CASSKGKETGGEKLFF.

Written as DNA, the CDR3 is TGTGCCAGCAGTTCAGGGAACACCGGGGAGCTGTTTTTT. This encodes CASSSGNTGELFF. The rearrangement joins TRBV28 to TRBJ2-2; unclear D gene. The V end lost 4 bases, the J end lost 1 base, and 4 bases lay between the germline ends. CDR1 and CDR2 from the germline V gene are MDHEN and SYDVKM. CDR3 size: 13 residues.